Included here is one TCR beta chain sequence, with context. The table lists this clonotype with a few counts. The antigen it binds to is not known. The sample holds no much larger clone one base away, and base qualities are not on file. The sample originates from a study of T-cell reconstitution after alpha-beta-depleted transplantation in children (dated by TCRdb to the mid-2010s). As for the study more broadly: Using TCR repertoire profiling, the study followed T-cell immune reconstitution in a quantitative way in children after TCRalphabeta/CD19-depleted allogeneic hematopoietic cell transplantation.

For CDR1 and CDR2, the germline V gene lists KGHDR and SFDVKD. Trimming costs V 4 bases and J 5 bases, and their ends lie 10 bases apart. The cysteine opens and the phenylalanine closes a CDR3 of 14 amino acids. The DNA shown is the 42-base CDR3, in frame from base 1. Library construction relied on PCR. Sequencing used an Illumina HiSeq 2500. TCR library preparation used molecular barcoding, with unique molecular identifiers applied to normalize quantification of the TCRbeta repertoire. TCRdb redid the processing of the public reads, applying fastp at Q25 and MiXCR, and retained in-frame beta chains. Rows are unified per CDR3 protein, each entry keeping the most common DNA and genes. The sample data list 450,000 to 600,000 distinct CDR3 sequences, and around 16% of these were observed just once. The ten top clones hold 3.3% of the sample.

The TCR comes from a human donor who donated a stem cell graft to a child with acute lymphoblastic leukemia. Sequenced material: PBMCs from the stem cell graft donor, taken from the stem cell graft. The V and J segments used are TRBV24-1 and TRBJ2-2, with a tentative D gene TRBD1 over 5 matching bases. The DNA sequence reads TGTGCCACCAGTGAGTTAGGGGTAACCGGGGAGCTGTTTTTT. The translation is CATSELGVTGELFF.